Listed here are 21 T cell receptor beta chains from one sample, sequenced in a study of cytomegalovirus exposure and HLA in healthy donors. Primers for the PCR totalled 60 Vbeta and 13 Jbeta. Sequencing used immunoSEQ multiplex PCR; TCRdb keeps in-frame clones, though not all of them. Of some 170,000 clones detected, 82% appear once; the ten largest clones hold 0.9% to 1%. The sequenced sample was PBMCs. Receptor source: a girl aged 2 to 9 in good health and CMV-seropositive.

The CDR3 protein is CASRNRVYGYTF. CDR3 nucleotides: TGTGCCAGCAGAAACCGGGTCTATGGCTACACCTTC. The chain recombines TRBV28 with TRBJ1-2; the D is unclear. This CDR3 region has 12 residues. The germline V gene has CDR1 MDHEN and CDR2 SYDVKM. Deletions cut 6 bases from V and 4 bases from J, with 9 bases between.

The CDR3 coding sequence is TGTGCCAGCAGCTCAAAAGGGCCTACAGGGGGCTATGGCTACACCTTC. Translation gives CASSSKGPTGGYGYTF. The chain combines TRBV7-9 with TRBJ1-2, with 8 bases matching TRBD1. After removal of 4 bases from V and 4 bases from J, the junction contained 11 bases not matched to a gene. CDR1 and CDR2 (germline): SEHNR, FQNEAQ (reference sequence). The CDR3 runs to 16 residues.

About this clone: In the same sample, other DNA sequences code for this CDR3. The gene calls are TRBV15 and TRBJ2-3; 8 bases match TRBD2. V shed 3 bases, J shed 0 bases, and the junction held 2 bases outside the gene matches. The CDR3 sequence is 15 residues long. Germline assignment: CDR1 LNHNV and CDR2 YYDKDF (reference sequence). For the CDR3, the DNA is TGTGCCACCAGCAGGGCTAGCGGGAGCACAGATACGCAGTATTTT. This sequence encodes CATSRASGSTDTQYF.

This CDR3 is CASSLQTGLGGTQYF. DNA for the CDR3: TGTGCCAGCAGCTTACAAACGGGATTAGGGGGGACCCAGTACTTC. The chain uses TRBV13 and TRBJ2-5, with a weak D call TRBD1 (6 bases). The CDR3 spans 15 residues. Trimming removed 2 bases from V and 7 bases from J, with 17 bases in between. Germline CDR1 is PRHDT and CDR2 is FYEKMQ (reference sequence). Filled out from reference TRBV13 and TRBJ2-5, the complete variable domain reads AAGVIQSPRHLIKEKRETATLKCYPIPRHDTVYWYQQGPGQDPQFLISFYEKMQSDKGSIPDRFSAQQFSDYHSELNMSSLELGDSALYFCASSLQTGLGGTQYFGPGTRLLVL.

The chain uses TRBV2 and TRBJ2-1; possibly TRBD2 for D (5 bases). The V gene's germline CDR1 is SNHLY and CDR2 FYNNEI. The CDR3 has 13 residues. The V end lost 11 bases, the J end lost 10 bases, and 21 bases lay between the germline ends. CDR3 coding DNA: TGTGCCGGTGGCCGGACTTTGGGTGGGGAGCAGTTCTTC. It is translated as CAGGRTLGGEQFF. The full variable domain, with the rest looked up from reference TRBV2 and TRBJ2-1, is EPEVTQTPSHQVTQMGQEVILRCVPISNHLYFYWYRQILGQKVEFLVSFYNNEISEKSEIFDDQFSVERPDGSNFTLKIRSTKLEDSAMYFCAGGRTLGGEQFFGPGTRLTVL.

The rearrangement links TRBV7-9 to TRBJ1-3, with 10 bases aligning to TRBD1. The CDR3 is 16 amino acids. V was pared by 4 bases and J by 1 base, with 4 bases of the junction left unmatched. Germline CDR1 reads SEHNR; CDR2 reads FQNEAQ (reference sequence). As DNA, the CDR3 is TGTGCCAGCAGCTCCCGACAGGGGGCATCTGGAAACACCATATATTTT. It encodes CASSSRQGASGNTIYF.

V and J are TRBV28 and TRBJ2-3, with 10 bases matching TRBD2. This CDR3 contains 17 residues. Trimming at V came to 5 bases and at J to 3 bases, leaving 11 bases not matched to a gene. Germline V lookup: CDR1 MDHEN, CDR2 SYDVKM. CDR3 in DNA: TGTGCCAGCAGTCGCCCCCTAGCGGGAGCTTGGACAGATACGCAGTATTTT. This gives the protein CASSRPLAGAWTDTQYF. Full variable domain (outside the CDR3, taken from reference TRBV28 and TRBJ2-3): DVKVTQSSRYLVKRTGEKVFLECVQDMDHENMFWYRQDPGLGLRLIYFSYDVKMKEKGDIPEGYSVSREKKERFSLILESASTNQTSMYLCASSRPLAGAWTDTQYFGPGTRLTVL.

The chain employs TRBV30 and TRBJ2-5; 7 positions match TRBD2. The V gene end was trimmed by 1 base and the J gene end by 4 bases; junction bases not matched to a gene: 12. CDR1 and CDR2 (germline): GTSNPN, SVGIG (reference sequence). This CDR3 contains 16 residues. DNA for the CDR3: TGTGCCTGGAGTGAGGGCCGGGGAGGGGTCAGAGAGACCCAGTACTTC. This sequence encodes CAWSEGRGGVRETQYF.

The CDR3 region is CASSLDPSGSSYNEQFF. The CDR3 region has the DNA TGTGCCAGCAGCTTGGACCCTAGCGGGAGTTCCTACAATGAGCAGTTCTTC. The rearrangement joins TRBV5-4 to TRBJ2-1; 10 bases are shared with TRBD2. Germline CDR1 reads SGHNT; CDR2 reads YYREEE (reference sequence). Losses at the gene ends were 0 bases for V and 1 base for J; bases not matched to a gene: 4. This CDR3 spans 17 amino acids. Full variable domain (outside the CDR3, taken from reference TRBV5-4 and TRBJ2-1): ETGVTQSPTHLIKTRGQQVTLRCSSQSGHNTVSWYQQALGQGPQFIFQYYREEENGRGNFPPRFSGLQFPNYSSELNVNALELDDSALYLCASSLDPSGSSYNEQFFGPGTRLTVL.

This clone was seen once. V is TRBV30 and J is TRBJ1-1; tentative D call: TRBD1 (5 bases). There are 13 residues in the CDR3. The ends were cut back, 4 bases at V and 0 bases at J, with 9 bases in the middle. Looked up from germline, CDR1 is GTSNPN and CDR2 is SVGIG (reference sequence). This chain's CDR3 is CAWNPTVNTEAFF. In nucleotides, the CDR3 is TGTGCCTGGAACCCGACAGTGAACACTGAAGCTTTCTTT.

The chain couples TRBV19 to TRBJ2-3, with 12 bases that match TRBD2. The CDR3 totals 18 residues. The V gene's germline CDR1 is LNHDA and CDR2 SQIVND (reference sequence). V lost 5 bases, J lost 4 bases, and 13 bases stayed unmatched. The CDR3 protein is CASSARSRLAGVPDTQYF. The CDR3 DNA reads TGTGCCAGTAGTGCACGATCGCGACTAGCGGGAGTCCCAGATACGCAGTATTTT.

The chain recombines TRBV30 with TRBJ1-1; possible D gene TRBD1, 5 bases. The CDR3 contains 15 residues. Germline values: CDR1 GTSNPN, CDR2 SVGIG (reference sequence). The V end was cut by 1 base, the J end by 0 bases, with 12 bases between. The CDR3 region is CAWSDPGHLNTEAFF. The CDR3 nucleotides are TGTGCCTGGAGTGATCCCGGACATTTGAACACTGAAGCTTTCTTT.

This sequence joins TRBV30 and TRBJ2-5; no clear D gene. The CDR3 runs to 14 residues. Trimming shortened V by 0 bases and J by 1 base, and 9 bases separated the two germline ends. Germline V lookup: CDR1 GTSNPN, CDR2 SVGIG (reference sequence). Here the CDR3 reads CAWSVSLFQETQYF. CDR3 nucleotides: TGTGCCTGGAGTGTAAGTCTATTCCAAGAGACCCAGTACTTC.

The chain uses TRBV25-1 and TRBJ2-1; 10 bases match TRBD1. The CDR3 loop spans 16 amino acids. V trimming: 4 bases; J trimming: 2 bases; junction bases outside the gene matches: 5. Germline assignment: CDR1 MGHDK and CDR2 SYGVNS. The CDR3 DNA is TGTGCCAGCAGTGCGATGGACAGGGGGGCCTACAATGAGCAGTTCTTC. Translating it yields CASSAMDRGAYNEQFF. Based on the CDR3 plus reference TRBV25-1 and TRBJ2-1, the full variable domain is EADIYQTPRYLVIGTGKKITLECSQTMGHDKMYWYQQDPGMELHLIHYSYGVNSTEKGDLSSESTVSRIRTEHFPLTLESARPSHTSQYLCASSAMDRGAYNEQFFGPGTRLTVL.

The chain is built from TRBV2 and TRBJ2-7, with 9 bases that match TRBD2. The V and J ends lost 0 bases and 6 bases, in that order; junction bases with no gene match: 9. Per germline, CDR1 SNHLY and CDR2 FYNNEI. CDR3 length equals 16 residues. CDR3 loop: CASSEAAAGGRREQYF. CDR3 sequence (DNA): TGTGCCAGCAGTGAAGCAGCAGCGGGAGGCCGGCGCGAGCAGTACTTC. Looking up the rest from reference TRBV2 and TRBJ2-7 gives the full variable domain: EPEVTQTPSHQVTQMGQEVILRCVPISNHLYFYWYRQILGQKVEFLVSFYNNEISEKSEIFDDQFSVERPDGSNFTLKIRSTKLEDSAMYFCASSEAAAGGRREQYFGPGTRLTVT.

This chain connects TRBV2 to TRBJ2-2; 8 nucleotides line up with TRBD2. This CDR3 is built from 16 residues. J was trimmed by 0 bases and V by 5 bases; bases with no gene match: 5. Germline CDR1 is SNHLY and CDR2 is FYNNEI. CDR3 protein: CASSPQGLANTGELFF. The CDR3 DNA sequence: TGTGCCAGCAGTCCTCAGGGACTAGCGAACACCGGGGAGCTGTTTTTT.

The rearrangement links TRBV6-5 to TRBJ2-7, with D maybe TRBD1 (6 bases). The CDR3 spans 14 residues. The V and J ends lost 5 bases and 3 bases respectively, with 14 bases between them. CDR1 MNHEY and CDR2 SVGAGI come from the germline V gene. The CDR3 nucleotides read TGTGCCAGCAGTCGGGAACAGGGAAACTACGAGCAGTACTTC. Protein: CASSREQGNYEQYF.

This clone was observed a single time. The J gene is TRBJ2-7, the V gene TRBV28, with D tentatively TRBD2 (6 bases). Germline lookup yields CDR1 MDHEN and CDR2 SYDVKM. V shed 4 bases and J shed 3 bases, with 16 bases lying between them. The CDR3 is 15 residues long. CDR3 bases: TGTGCCAGCAGTTCAACTCACCTGACTAGCTACGAGCAGTACTTC. Protein sequence: CASSSTHLTSYEQYF.

This chain joins TRBV5-1 and TRBJ2-1, with 13 bases fitting TRBD2. This CDR3 contains 17 residues. Germline values: CDR1 SGHRS, CDR2 YFSETQ. The ends lost 0 bases at V and 6 bases at J; junction bases unmatched: 6. The CDR3 is CASSLELAGGLGNEQFF. The CDR3 coding sequence is TGCGCCAGCAGCTTGGAACTAGCGGGAGGGCTAGGCAATGAGCAGTTCTTC.

This clone occurred once. This rearrangement joins TRBV28 to TRBJ2-1, with 14 bases fitting TRBD2. This CDR3 has 19 amino acids. Germline trimming cut 6 bases from V and 0 bases from J; bases unmatched to any gene: 10. CDR1 is MDHEN and CDR2 is SYDVKM in the germline V gene. CDR3 sequence reads: CASSRTSGRLLSSYNEQFF. DNA for the CDR3: TGTGCCAGCAGCAGGACTAGCGGGAGGCTTTTGAGCTCCTACAATGAGCAGTTCTTC. The variable domain in full, with the rest retrieved from reference TRBV28 and TRBJ2-1, is DVKVTQSSRYLVKRTGEKVFLECVQDMDHENMFWYRQDPGLGLRLIYFSYDVKMKEKGDIPEGYSVSREKKERFSLILESASTNQTSMYLCASSRTSGRLLSSYNEQFFGPGTRLTVL.

V is TRBV19 and J is TRBJ2-3; D might be TRBD2 (6 bases). The length of the CDR3 is 13 residues. Germline V CDR1 and CDR2: LNHDA, SQIVND (reference sequence). Trimming shortened V by 8 bases and J by 6 bases, and 15 bases separated the two germline ends. The CDR3 loop reads CASRQGGDDTQYF. The CDR3 DNA is TGTGCCAGTCGCCAGGGCGGGGATGATACGCAGTATTTT.